The 27 T cell receptor beta chains listed next were all sequenced from one sample in a study of early T cells in non-severe SARS-CoV-2 infection (dated by TCRdb to the early 2020s). The library was built by means of 5' RACE. These reads were obtained on a NextSeq 500. Clones were called with MiXCR by TCRdb after fastp trimmed the public reads at Q25, and only in-frame beta chains were retained. Under each unique CDR3 protein, matching rows form one entry showing the most common genes and DNA. The sample contains approximately 97,000 distinct CDR3 sequences, approximately 9.9% of them found a single time. The ten largest clones capture approximately 4.7% of the sample. The sequencing used whole blood, collected at baseline. The receptor source for this set is an adult who was a healthcare worker with PCR-confirmed SARS-CoV-2 infection or an uninfected control (not recorded which).

The chain has TRBV6-1 and TRBJ1-1; D is unresolved. V was shortened by 6 bases and J by 4 bases, with 15 bases between the two germline ends. Germline-derived CDR1 and CDR2 are MNHNS and SASEGT. The CDR3 loop spans 14 amino acids. The CDR3 DNA reads as TGTGCCAGCAGCCCGGCGGCGGCCGGCACTGAAGCTTTCTTT. This translates into CASSPAAAGTEAFF.

The chain joins TRBV7-9 to TRBJ2-3, with 13 positions matching TRBD2. CDR3 length equals 15 residues. The V gene end was trimmed by 6 bases and the J gene end by 3 bases; junction bases not matched to a gene: 3. The germline V gene has CDR1 SEHNR and CDR2 FQNEAQ (reference sequence). The CDR3 DNA reads as TGTGCCAGCAGGGAGGGACTAGCGGGGACAGATACGCAGTATTTT. Encoded protein: CASREGLAGTDTQYF.

At least ten counts were recorded for this clonotype. V usage is TRBV6-2 or TRBV6-3 and J usage is TRBJ2-1, with 7 bases fitting TRBD2. This CDR3 contains 14 residues. Looked up from germline, CDR1 is MNHEY and CDR2 is SVGEGT. With V trimmed by 7 bases and J by 6 bases, 9 bases remained unmatched. CDR3: CASNEWLAVNEQFF. The CDR3 coding sequence is TGTGCCAGCAACGAATGGCTAGCGGTCAATGAGCAGTTCTTC.

The sample holds a few counts of this clonotype. The chain is built from TRBV11-2 and TRBJ2-7; D not resolved. The CDR3 has 16 amino acids. CDR1 SGHAT and CDR2 FQNNGV come from the germline V gene. Trimming shortened V by 1 base and J by 4 bases, and 17 bases separated the two germline ends. The CDR3 protein is CASSLVYGVGRYEQYF. The CDR3 nucleotides read TGTGCCAGCAGCTTAGTGTATGGAGTAGGGCGGTACGAGCAGTACTTC.

This sequence joins TRBV9 and TRBJ2-1; D may be TRBD2 (6 bases). V shed 2 bases and J shed 3 bases, with 15 bases lying between them. CDR1 is SGDLS, CDR2 YYNGEE, per germline. The CDR3 contains 16 residues. This chain's CDR3 is CASSVSGGVIYNEQFF. In nucleotides, the CDR3 is TGTGCCAGCAGCGTTTCCGGCGGGGTTATCTACAATGAGCAGTTCTTC.

This clonotype was recorded a few times. The chain joins TRBV15 to TRBJ2-7; 10 positions match TRBD1. J was trimmed by 1 base and V by 5 bases; bases with no gene match: 2. CDR1 and CDR2 (germline): LNHNV, YYDKDF (reference sequence). The CDR3 is made up of 14 amino acids. DNA of the CDR3: TGTGCCACCAGCCGGGGACAGGGGTCCTACGAGCAGTACTTC. Its protein product is CATSRGQGSYEQYF. Supplemented by reference TRBV15 and TRBJ2-7, the full variable domain reads DAMVIQNPRYQVTQFGKPVTLSCSQTLNHNVMYWYQQKSSQAPKLLFHYYDKDFNNEADTPDNFQSRRPNTSFCFLDIRSPGLGDTAMYLCATSRGQGSYEQYFGPGTRLTVT.

In this sample, this clonotype turned up a few times. The chain has TRBV5-6 and TRBJ2-3; TRBD1 matches 8 bases. Unmatched junction bases numbered 6, after V lost 1 base and J lost 2 bases. Germline CDR1 is SGHDT and CDR2 is YYEEEE. The CDR3 length is 16 residues. The CDR3 coding sequence is TGTGCCAGCAGCTTGTTAGGGCAGGGGGCCACAGATACGCAGTATTTT. This encodes CASSLLGQGATDTQYF.

The CDR3 sequence: CASSQDRGNDIQYF. CDR3 bases: TGCGCCAGCAGCCAGGACAGGGGTAATGACATTCAGTACTTC. The rearrangement links TRBV5-1 to TRBJ2-4; 9 positions agree with TRBD1. The CDR3 is 14 amino acids. Germline assignment: CDR1 SGHRS and CDR2 YFSETQ. With V trimmed by 4 bases and J by 8 bases, 7 bases remained unmatched.

In this sample, this clonotype turned up many times. The chain joins TRBV5-4 to TRBJ2-3, with 7 bases identical to TRBD2. Germline loops: CDR1 SGHNT, CDR2 YYREEE (reference sequence). V gave up 3 bases and J gave up 5 bases; unmatched junction bases: 9. This CDR3 spans 15 amino acids. CDR3 sequence: CASSSKREGLDTQYF. The CDR3 coding sequence is TGTGCCAGCAGCTCGAAGCGGGAAGGTTTAGATACGCAGTATTTT.

This clonotype has ten or more counts. Here the CDR3 DNA reads TGTGCCAGCAGTGAATCGAACACTGAAGCTTTCTTT. It specifies CASSESNTEAFF. The chain uses TRBV25-1 and TRBJ1-1, with no clear D. This CDR3 comprises 12 residues. V shed 1 base and J shed 1 base, with 1 base lying between them. The germline CDR1 and CDR2 sequences are MGHDK and SYGVNS. Supplemented by reference TRBV25-1 and TRBJ1-1, the full variable domain reads EADIYQTPRYLVIGTGKKITLECSQTMGHDKMYWYQQDPGMELHLIHYSYGVNSTEKGDLSSESTVSRIRTEHFPLTLESARPSHTSQYLCASSESNTEAFFGQGTRLTVV.

This clonotype qualifies as medium-sized. The chain couples TRBV27 to TRBJ1-2; 8 nucleotides agree with TRBD1. CDR1 and CDR2 from the germline V gene are MNHEY and SMNVEV (reference sequence). The ends lost 7 bases at V and 5 bases at J; junction bases unmatched: 12. The CDR3 runs to 15 residues. CDR3 DNA: TGTGCCAGCACCCCTTCCGTGGGACAGGAGTATGGCTACACCTTC. Translated: CASTPSVGQEYGYTF.

This clonotype was found a few times. The chain links TRBV11-1 to TRBJ2-7, with 10 nucleotides matching TRBD2. Germline CDR1 SGHAT, CDR2 FQDESV (reference sequence). The V gene end was trimmed by 7 bases and the J gene end by 1 base; junction bases not matched to a gene: 7. The CDR3 has 15 amino acids. The CDR3 protein is CASNSGTSVSYEQYF. CDR3 sequence (DNA): TGTGCCAGCAACTCCGGGACTAGCGTTTCCTACGAGCAGTACTTC.

This chain links TRBV5-4 with TRBJ2-2; the D gene is possibly TRBD2 (6 bases). V was trimmed by 7 bases and J by 0 bases, leaving 13 bases between them. This CDR3 has 15 residues. Germline V lookup: CDR1 SGHNT, CDR2 YYREEE (reference sequence). In DNA, the CDR3 is TGTGCCAGCCACTTTAGCGGCTCGAACACCGGGGAGCTGTTTTTT. Protein: CASHFSGSNTGELFF.

This clonotype was detected many times. The junction and the germline gene differ at one end; a read error may be behind it. This chain connects TRBV11-2 to TRBJ2-3; 10 bases fit TRBD2. The CDR3 spans 15 residues. The V gene's germline CDR1 is SGHAT and CDR2 FQNNGV. The CDR3 loop is CATSSEAGGQDTQYF. The CDR3 coding sequence is TGTGCCACCAGCAGTGAAGCGGGGGGGCAAGATACGCAGTATTTT.

This chain uses TRBV19 with TRBJ1-5, with 8 bases that match TRBD1. With 7 bases clipped from V and 4 bases from J, the junction kept 9 bases outside the gene matches. This CDR3 region has 15 residues. CDR1 is LNHDA and CDR2 is SQIVND in the germline V gene (reference sequence). The CDR3 region is CASTMVRGRNQPQHF. The DNA for the CDR3 is TGTGCCAGTACAATGGTCAGGGGGCGTAATCAGCCCCAGCATTTT.

The rearrangement uses TRBV7-2 and TRBJ2-2; 8 nucleotides match TRBD1. The CDR3 is made up of 18 amino acids. Germline V gene sequence: CDR1 SGHTA, CDR2 FQGNSA. The V segment lost 5 bases and the J segment 5 bases; nucleotides outside the gene matches: 16. The CDR3 DNA reads as TGTGCCAGCAGCAACCAGATGACAGGGACAGGCTATACCGGGGAGCTGTTTTTT. Its protein product is CASSNQMTGTGYTGELFF. The variable domain in full, with the rest retrieved from reference TRBV7-2 and TRBJ2-2, is GAGVSQSPSNKVTEKGKDVELRCDPISGHTALYWYRQSLGQGLEFLIYFQGNSAPDKSGLPSDRFSAERTGGSVSTLTIQRTQQEDSAVYLCASSNQMTGTGYTGELFFGEGSRLTVL.

Concerning this clonotype itself: One end of the junction does not line up with germline, which may come from a read error. This chain uses TRBV5-4 with TRBJ2-1; TRBD2 agrees at 15 bases. Germline lookup yields CDR1 SGHNT and CDR2 YYREEE (reference sequence). This CDR3 contains 18 residues. In DNA, the CDR3 is TGTGCGAGCAGCCGCAAAAGGACTAGCGGGGGGGGCGACAATGAGCAGTTCTTC. This encodes CASSRKRTSGGGDNEQFF. Full variable domain (missing parts from reference TRBV5-4 and TRBJ2-1): ETGVTQSPTHLIKTRGQQVTLRCSSQSGHNTVSWYQQALGQGPQFIFQYYREEENGRGNFPPRFSGLQFPNYSSELNVNALELDDSALYLCASSRKRTSGGGDNEQFFGPGTRLTVL.

The table lists this clonotype with many counts. This chain uses TRBV20-1 with TRBJ2-7; weak D call: TRBD2 (7 bases). The CDR3 covers 17 residues. V lost 4 bases and J lost 7, with 29 bases in between. Per the germline V gene, CDR1 is DFQATT and CDR2 is SNEGSKA (reference sequence). The CDR3 loop reads CSATNPGRRGRPMEQYF. For the CDR3, the DNA is TGCAGTGCTACCAATCCGGGGAGGCGGGGGCGCCCCATGGAGCAGTACTTC.

This clonotype was observed a few times. The chain recombines TRBV3-1 with TRBJ2-7; 9 positions match TRBD2. With V trimmed by 0 bases and J by 6 bases, 6 bases remained unmatched. The CDR3 has 15 amino acids. Germline V lookup: CDR1 LGHDT, CDR2 YNNKEL (reference sequence). In DNA, the CDR3 is TGTGCCAGCAGCCAAGAAGGCGGGAGGGTAAGCGAGCAGTACTTC. Protein sequence: CASSQEGGRVSEQYF.

This clonotype has a handful of counts. This chain links TRBV5-1 with TRBJ2-3; TRBD2 is a possible D gene (6 bases). The CDR3 is 14 amino acids. Per germline, CDR1 SGHRS and CDR2 YFSETQ. The V and J ends lost 7 bases and 2 bases respectively, with 14 bases between them. The DNA of the CDR3 is TGCGCCAGCCGAGCGGGTCCCTTCACAGATACGCAGTATTTT. Amino acid sequence: CASRAGPFTDTQYF.

In this sample, this clonotype turned up a few times. V and J are TRBV30 and TRBJ2-3; 12 bases are a match to TRBD1. From germline, CDR1 is GTSNPN and CDR2 SVGIG (reference sequence). The length of the CDR3 is 16 residues. V dropped 3 bases and J dropped 6; count of bases not matched to a gene: 10. The CDR3 reads CAWRSPGQGAGDTQYF. In DNA, the CDR3 is TGTGCCTGGAGATCACCGGGACAGGGGGCTGGGGATACGCAGTATTTT. The variable domain in full, completed from reference TRBV30 and TRBJ2-3, reads SQTIHQWPATLVQPVGSPLSLECTVEGTSNPNLYWYRQAAGRGLQLLFYSVGIGQISSEVPQNLSASRPQDRQFILSSKKLLLSDSGFYLCAWRSPGQGAGDTQYFGPGTRLTVL.

The sample holds many counts of this clonotype. The J gene is TRBJ2-3, the V gene TRBV29-1; unclear D gene. Trimming pared 0 bases from V and 0 bases from J, leaving 4 bases between. The CDR3 extends over 13 amino acids. Germline lookup yields CDR1 SQVTM and CDR2 ANQGSEA. The chain's CDR3 is CSVEEGSTDTQYF. In DNA, the CDR3 is TGCAGCGTTGAAGAGGGGAGCACAGATACGCAGTATTTT.

The table lists this clonotype with many counts. V is TRBV7-9 and J is TRBJ1-5, with no clear D. The CDR3 is made up of 13 amino acids. In germline, CDR1 is SEHNR, CDR2 FQNEAQ (reference sequence). V lost 1 base to trimming and J lost 5 bases, with 6 bases between them. The DNA for the CDR3 is TGTGCCAGCAGCTTAGAGGGATATCAGCCCCAGCATTTT. It encodes CASSLEGYQPQHF.

This clonotype was picked up many times. The chain links TRBV14 to TRBJ2-7, with D unclear. The V gene's germline CDR1 is SGHDN and CDR2 FVKESK. V was pared by 2 bases and J by 4 bases, with 3 bases between. The CDR3 totals 11 residues. For the CDR3, the DNA is TGTGCCAGCAGCCAATCGTACGAGCAGTACTTC. It codes for CASSQSYEQYF.

The chain links TRBV4-3 to TRBJ1-4, with a weak D call TRBD1 (5 bases). V was shortened by 6 bases and J by 7 bases, with 18 bases between the two germline ends. The germline gives CDR1 LGHNA, CDR2 YSLEER. The CDR3 spans 15 residues. The CDR3 DNA sequence: TGCGCCAGCAGTCCAAGAAAGGGGCTCGGTGAAAAACTGTTTTTT. This encodes CASSPRKGLGEKLFF.

This chain connects TRBV29-1 to TRBJ1-4, with unresolved D. V was shortened by 6 bases and J by 4 bases, with 9 bases between the two germline ends. Germline V lookup: CDR1 SQVTM, CDR2 ANQGSEA. There are 12 residues in the CDR3. CDR3 sequence reads: CSVLNSNEKLFF. CDR3 DNA sequence: TGCAGCGTACTTAACAGTAATGAAAAACTGTTTTTT.

V and J are TRBV6-1 and TRBJ1-1; maybe TRBD1 (5 bases). The CDR3 length is 14 residues. V shed 5 bases and J shed 3 bases, with 13 bases lying between them. CDR1 is MNHNS and CDR2 is SASEGT in the germline V gene. The CDR3 region has the DNA TGTGCCAGCAGTCAAGGGGTCGGGGACACTGAAGCTTTCTTT. Its protein is CASSQGVGDTEAFF.